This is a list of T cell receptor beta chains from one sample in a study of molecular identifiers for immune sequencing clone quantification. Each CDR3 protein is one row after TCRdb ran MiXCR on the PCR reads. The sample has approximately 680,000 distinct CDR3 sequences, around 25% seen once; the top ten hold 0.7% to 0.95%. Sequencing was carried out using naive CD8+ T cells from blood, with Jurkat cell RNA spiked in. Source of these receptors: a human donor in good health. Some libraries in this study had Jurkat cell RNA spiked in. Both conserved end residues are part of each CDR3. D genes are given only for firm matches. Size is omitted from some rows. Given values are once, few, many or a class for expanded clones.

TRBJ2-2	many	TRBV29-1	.	TGCAGCGTTCGGACGGCGAGCACCGGGGAGCTGTTTTTT	CSVRTASTGELFF
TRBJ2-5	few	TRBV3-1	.	TGTGCCAGCAGCCCCCTAGGACTAATATTCCAAGAGACCCAGTACTTC	CASSPLGLIFQETQYF
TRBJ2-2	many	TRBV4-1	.	TGCGCCAGCAGCCACCGGGACACAATCACCGGGGAGCTGTTTTTT	CASSHRDTITGELFF
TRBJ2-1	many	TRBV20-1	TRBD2	TGCAGTGCTAGAGATACTAGCGGGGGGGCTTTCATAAGCGGTGAGCAGTTCTTC	CSARDTSGGAFISGEQFF
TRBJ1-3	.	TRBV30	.	TGTGCCTATCAAGGAACATCTGGAAACACCATATATTTT	CAYQGTSGNTIYF
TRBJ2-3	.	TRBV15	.	TGTGCCACCAGCACAGCAAGCATGAGCCCTAGCACAGATACGCAGTATTTT	CATSTASMSPSTDTQYF
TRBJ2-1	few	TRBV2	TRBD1	TGTGCCAGCAGTGCACGGACAGGGAGCTCCTACAATGAGCAGTTCTTC	CASSARTGSSYNEQFF
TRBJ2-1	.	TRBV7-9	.	TGTGCCAGCAGCTTAGTCTCCGGCCGAGAGCAGTTCTTC	CASSLVSGREQFF
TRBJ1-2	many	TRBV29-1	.	TGCAGCGTTGAGGAATATGGCTACACCTTC	CSVEEYGYTF
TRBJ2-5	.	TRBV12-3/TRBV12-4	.	TGTGCCAGCAGTCCTCGGGACACCGTTTTAAAAGGTGACCAGTACTTC	CASSPRDTVLKGDQYF
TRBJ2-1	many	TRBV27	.	TGTGCCAGCAGTTTATCGACCCACCCCGAGCAGTTCTTC	CASSLSTHPEQFF
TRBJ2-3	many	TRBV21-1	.	TGTGCCAGCAGCAAATGGGGCAAACCAAGCACAGATACGCAGTATTTT	CASSKWGKPSTDTQYF
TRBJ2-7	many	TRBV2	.	TGTGCCAGCAGTGGGCAGGAGACGGCACACTCCTACGAGCAGTACTTC	CASSGQETAHSYEQYF
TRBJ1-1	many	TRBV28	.	TGTGCCAGCATCCCCGGGAAGGGGGAGGACACTGAAGCTTTCTTT	CASIPGKGEDTEAFF
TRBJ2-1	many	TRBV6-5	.	TGTGCCAGCCAACGACAGGACAATGAGCAGTTCTTC	CASQRQDNEQFF
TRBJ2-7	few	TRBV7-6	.	TGTGCCAGCAAATTAGAGGGATCCGAGCAGTACTTC	CASKLEGSEQYF
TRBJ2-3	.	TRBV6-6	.	TGTGCCAGCGGCCGGACATTACACCGGGACACCCGCACAGATACGCAGTATTTT	CASGRTLHRDTRTDTQYF
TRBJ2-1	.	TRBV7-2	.	TGTGCCAGCAGTTTACCCCGAGCGCGAAACGGGGATGAGCAGTTCTTC	CASSLPRARNGDEQFF
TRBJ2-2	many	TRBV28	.	TGTGCCAGCAGTTCCTCCGGCCCAGCTCGGGAGCTGTTTTTT	CASSSSGPARELFF